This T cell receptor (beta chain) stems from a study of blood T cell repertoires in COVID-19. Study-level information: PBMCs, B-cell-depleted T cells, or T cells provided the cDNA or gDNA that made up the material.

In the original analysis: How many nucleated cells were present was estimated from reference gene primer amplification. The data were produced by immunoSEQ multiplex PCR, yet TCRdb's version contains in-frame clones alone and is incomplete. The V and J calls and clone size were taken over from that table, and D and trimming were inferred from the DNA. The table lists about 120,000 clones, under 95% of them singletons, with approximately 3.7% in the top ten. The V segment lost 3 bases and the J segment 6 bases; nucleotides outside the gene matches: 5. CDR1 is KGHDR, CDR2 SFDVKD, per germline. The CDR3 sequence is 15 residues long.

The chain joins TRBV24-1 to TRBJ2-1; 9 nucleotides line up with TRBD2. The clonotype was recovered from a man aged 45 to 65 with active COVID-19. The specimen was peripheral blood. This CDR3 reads CATSDQAGGSNEQFF. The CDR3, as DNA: TGTGCCACCAGTGATCAAGCGGGAGGTAGCAATGAGCAGTTCTTC.